The entry below gives a single TCR beta chain sequence along with its context. The antigen is unknown. This record belongs to a study of blood T cells in healthy people across ages. The study's findings and limits: TCR beta diversity correlated strongly with naive T cell percentage.

A second PCR of about 6 to 12 cycles used a sample-barcoded 5' primer and a J-beta primer mix. A template-switch adaptor containing 12 random nucleotides labeled each cDNA molecule. TCRdb used MiXCR to reprocess the 5' RACE reads, holding one entry per CDR3 protein. The sample shows approximately 1,100,000 distinct CDR3 sequences, over 35% of them seen only once. This CDR3 contains 13 residues. Germline-derived CDR1 and CDR2 are SGHTA and FQGNSA. The study drew donors from healthy Caucasian individuals in Russia aged roughly 6 to 90. Whenever a sample was processed, at least 6.5 million PBMCs were isolated.

The receptor comes from a woman aged 60-70 years in good health. Sequencing was performed on blood. This chain links TRBV7-2 with TRBJ2-7; the D is unclear. The end of the DNA fits TRBJ2-4 better, so the J call may be wrong. The CDR3 DNA sequence: TGTGCCAGCAGCTCAAGAGGTCGAAACATTCAGTACTTC. Its translation is CASSSRGRNIQYF.